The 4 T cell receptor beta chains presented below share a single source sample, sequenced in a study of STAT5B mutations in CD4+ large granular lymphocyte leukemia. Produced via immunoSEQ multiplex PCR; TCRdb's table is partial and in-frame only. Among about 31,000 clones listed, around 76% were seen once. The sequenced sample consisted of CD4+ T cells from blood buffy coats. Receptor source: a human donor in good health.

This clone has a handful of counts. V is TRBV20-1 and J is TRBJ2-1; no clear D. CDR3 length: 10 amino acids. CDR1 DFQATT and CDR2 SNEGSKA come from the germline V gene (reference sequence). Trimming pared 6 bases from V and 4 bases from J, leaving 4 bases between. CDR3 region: CSATYNEQFF. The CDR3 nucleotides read TGCAGTGCAACATACAATGAGCAGTTCTTC.

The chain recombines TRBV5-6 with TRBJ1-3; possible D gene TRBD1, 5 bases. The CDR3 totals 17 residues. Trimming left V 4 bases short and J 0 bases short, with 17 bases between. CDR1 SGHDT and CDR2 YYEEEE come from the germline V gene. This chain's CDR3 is CASSGTGTAASGNTIYF. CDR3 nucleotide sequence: TGTGCCAGCAGCGGGACCGGGACGGCAGCCTCTGGAAACACCATATATTTT.

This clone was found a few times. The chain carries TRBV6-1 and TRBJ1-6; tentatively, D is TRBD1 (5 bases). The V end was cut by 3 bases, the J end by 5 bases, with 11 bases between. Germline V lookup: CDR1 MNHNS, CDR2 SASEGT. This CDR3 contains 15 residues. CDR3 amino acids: CASSDRQLNNSPLHF. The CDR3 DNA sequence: TGTGCCAGCAGTGATCGACAGCTTAATAATTCACCCCTCCACTTT.

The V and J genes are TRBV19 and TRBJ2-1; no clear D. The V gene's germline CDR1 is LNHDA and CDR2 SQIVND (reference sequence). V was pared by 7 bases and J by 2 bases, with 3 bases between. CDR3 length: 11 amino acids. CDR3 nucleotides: TGTGCCAGTATGACCTACAATGAGCAGTTCTTC. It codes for CASMTYNEQFF.